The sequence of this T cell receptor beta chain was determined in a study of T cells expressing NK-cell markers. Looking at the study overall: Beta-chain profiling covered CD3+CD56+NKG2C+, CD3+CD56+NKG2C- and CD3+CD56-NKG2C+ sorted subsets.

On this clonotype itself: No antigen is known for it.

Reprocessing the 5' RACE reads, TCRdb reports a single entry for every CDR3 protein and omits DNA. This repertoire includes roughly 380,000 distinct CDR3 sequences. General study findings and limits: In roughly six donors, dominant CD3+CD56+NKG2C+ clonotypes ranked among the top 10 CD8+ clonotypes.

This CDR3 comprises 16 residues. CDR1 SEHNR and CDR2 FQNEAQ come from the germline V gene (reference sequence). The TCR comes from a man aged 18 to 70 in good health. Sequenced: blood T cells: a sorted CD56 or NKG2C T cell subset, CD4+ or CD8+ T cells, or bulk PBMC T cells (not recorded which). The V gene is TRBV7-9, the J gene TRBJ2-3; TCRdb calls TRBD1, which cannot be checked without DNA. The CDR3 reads CASSLWKQGWADTQYF.